This T cell receptor beta chain was observed in a study of OX40 agonist ivuxolimab in advanced cancers. Study context: Clinicians treated patients with ivuxolimab, an agonistic anti-OX40 (CD134) antibody. Patients were dosed intravenously with ivuxolimab at 0.01 to 10 mg/kg every 2 weeks. With a range of roughly 20 to 80, age averaged approximately 64 years, and 70% to 85% were male.

At baseline, cycle 4 day 1, and cycle 7 day 1, blood was sampled. This table comes from immunoSEQ multiplex PCR, and its TCRdb copy is limited to in-frame clones, with some not included. The sample carries some 85,000 clones, about 90% recorded once. The CDR3 loop spans 16 amino acids. Germline V lookup: CDR1 SGHNT, CDR2 YYREEE (reference sequence). V lost 0 bases, J lost 9 bases, and 8 bases stayed unmatched. This sample comprised CD4+ or CD8+ T cells sorted from blood, obtained in a trial of the OX40 agonist ivuxolimab. This receptor was identified in an adult with an advanced solid tumor such as melanoma, head and neck, liver or kidney cancer. The V gene is TRBV5-4, the J gene TRBJ2-1; 11 bases align to TRBD2. In nucleotides, the CDR3 is TGTGCCAGCAGCTTGGGGCTAGCGGGAGGAATCGGTGAGCAGTTCTTC. This codes for CASSLGLAGGIGEQFF.